Shown below are 30 T cell receptor beta chains from a single sample sequenced in a study of blood T cell repertoires in COVID-19. Assay used: immunoSEQ multiplex PCR; TCRdb lists only in-frame clones, some missing. The top ten clones hold 4.5% to 7% of a sample with just over 200,000 clones, 60% to 85% of them seen once. Input material: peripheral blood. These receptor sequences come from a woman between 65 and 79 years old with acute or convalescent COVID-19.

The V gene is TRBV10-3, the J gene TRBJ2-7, with TRBD2 matching over 12 bases. The ends lost 5 bases at V and 5 bases at J; junction bases unmatched: 16. This CDR3 comprises 18 residues. The germline V gene encodes CDR1 ENHRY and CDR2 SYGVKD. The CDR3 nucleotides are TGTGCCATCAGTAACGGGCGGACTAGCGGGACGGGCCGAAACGAGCAGTACTTC. Translating gives CAISNGRTSGTGRNEQYF.

This rearrangement joins TRBV25-1 to TRBJ2-2, with D possibly being TRBD2 (7 bases). With 4 bases removed from V and 3 bases from J, the gap between germline ends came to 12 bases. This CDR3 is 15 amino acids long. The germline V gene has CDR1 MGHDK and CDR2 SYGVNS. The CDR3 bases are TGTGCCAGCAGTGCGGGGGCGGGAGACACCGGGGAGCTGTTTTTT. This codes for CASSAGAGDTGELFF. Supplemented by reference TRBV25-1 and TRBJ2-2, the full variable domain reads EADIYQTPRYLVIGTGKKITLECSQTMGHDKMYWYQQDPGMELHLIHYSYGVNSTEKGDLSSESTVSRIRTEHFPLTLESARPSHTSQYLCASSAGAGDTGELFFGEGSRLTVL.

The chain uses TRBV6-2 or TRBV6-3 and TRBJ2-3; 8 bases match TRBD2. From germline, CDR1 is MNHEY and CDR2 SVGEGT. The length of the CDR3 is 15 residues. The V and J ends lost 7 bases and 5 bases, in that order; junction bases with no gene match: 11. The CDR3 nucleotides are TGTGCCAGCACCCCCACAGCGGGAGTTAAAGATACGCAGTATTTT. Its translation is CASTPTAGVKDTQYF.

The chain carries TRBV19 and TRBJ1-5; a weak D match, TRBD1 (5 bases). The germline V gene encodes CDR1 LNHDA and CDR2 SQIVND (reference sequence). Trimming removed 8 bases from V and 4 bases from J, with 21 bases in between. The CDR3 is 16 amino acids. As DNA, the CDR3 is TGTGCCAGTTCCGAAAACTGGGGGGTCGGAAATCAGCCCCAGCATTTT. It specifies CASSENWGVGNQPQHF.

In DNA form, the CDR3 reads TGTGCCAGCAGCCTACAGGGTATGGGCACAGATACGCAGTATTTT. Encoded protein: CASSLQGMGTDTQYF. J is TRBJ2-3 and V is TRBV6-2 or TRBV6-3; tentatively, D is TRBD1 (6 bases). The V end lost 6 bases, the J end lost 1 base, and 14 bases lay between the germline ends. Germline CDR1 is MNHEY and CDR2 is SVGEGT. CDR3 length: 15 amino acids.

The chain has TRBV27 and TRBJ2-3, with TRBD2 matching over 10 bases. V gave up 7 bases and J gave up 0 bases; unmatched junction bases: 7. The V gene's germline CDR1 is MNHEY and CDR2 SMNVEV (reference sequence). This CDR3 has 16 amino acids. The CDR3 sequence: CASIQAGGPSTDTQYF. CDR3 bases: TGTGCCAGCATTCAAGCGGGAGGGCCGAGCACAGATACGCAGTATTTT.

This clone was counted between two and nine times. The chain employs TRBV19 and TRBJ1-5, with 9 positions matching TRBD1. There are 14 residues in the CDR3. Germline CDR1 reads LNHDA; CDR2 reads SQIVND (reference sequence). With 9 bases clipped from V and 1 base from J, the junction kept 4 bases outside the gene matches. The CDR3, as DNA: TGTGCCAGCGACAGGGGGAAGAGCAATCAGCCCCAGCATTTT. This gives the protein CASDRGKSNQPQHF.

On this clone itself: Other DNA sequences in the sample encode the same CDR3. CDR3 in amino acids: CASSLGGGNTIYF. DNA for the CDR3: TGCGCCAGCAGCTTGGGAGGGGGAAACACCATATATTTT. The rearrangement uses TRBV5-1 and TRBJ1-3, with D hard to call. This CDR3 contains 13 residues. V lost 0 bases and J lost 4, with 5 bases in between. From germline, CDR1 is SGHRS and CDR2 YFSETQ.

The chain carries TRBV19 and TRBJ2-7; a possible D gene is TRBD1 (6 bases). Trimming cost V 6 bases and J 6 bases, with 15 bases left between them. Germline values: CDR1 LNHDA, CDR2 SQIVND (reference sequence). The CDR3 is 13 amino acids. Here the CDR3 reads CASRGTLTGEQYF. The CDR3 DNA is TGTGCCAGTAGAGGGACCTTGACAGGCGAGCAGTACTTC.

The V and J genes are TRBV7-2 and TRBJ2-3; the match to TRBD2 covers 8 bases. Germline CDR1 is SGHTA and CDR2 is FQGNSA. This CDR3 has 14 residues. The V gene end was trimmed by 5 bases and the J gene end by 6 bases; junction bases not matched to a gene: 7. CDR3 residues: CASSGTRSGDTQYF. The CDR3 region has the DNA TGTGCCAGCAGCGGGACTAGGAGTGGGGATACGCAGTATTTT. Full variable domain (missing parts from reference TRBV7-2 and TRBJ2-3): GAGVSQSPSNKVTEKGKDVELRCDPISGHTALYWYRQSLGQGLEFLIYFQGNSAPDKSGLPSDRFSAERTGGSVSTLTIQRTQQEDSAVYLCASSGTRSGDTQYFGPGTRLTVL.

The chain has TRBV28 and TRBJ2-3, with TRBD2 matching over 7 bases. The CDR3 consists of 15 residues. Germline V gene data show CDR1 as MDHEN and CDR2 as SYDVKM. The junction had 8 bases not matched to a gene; V was cut back by 4 bases and J by 4 bases. This chain's CDR3 is CASSSLRGGPDTQYF. CDR3 DNA sequence: TGTGCCAGCAGTTCCCTTCGCGGGGGACCAGATACGCAGTATTTT.

The J gene is TRBJ2-5, the V gene TRBV15; D is possibly TRBD2 (5 bases). Germline lookup yields CDR1 LNHNV and CDR2 YYDKDF (reference sequence). V was cut by 1 base and J by 5 bases, with 11 bases left in between. The CDR3 has 14 amino acids. The CDR3 DNA is TGTGCCACCAGCAGAGTCGGGATGGAGGAGACCCAGTACTTC. The encoded protein is CATSRVGMEETQYF.

The chain uses TRBV11-3 and TRBJ2-1, with D maybe TRBD2 (6 bases). V lost 4 bases, J lost 6 bases, and 16 bases lay in between. Germline assignment: CDR1 SGHNT and CDR2 YENEEA. This CDR3 comprises 15 residues. The DNA for the CDR3 is TGTGCCAGCAGCTCGTCGCTTCTAGCGAGCAATGAGCAGTTCTTC. It translates to CASSSSLLASNEQFF.

This CDR3 is CAWSVLAPGTIYF. Here the CDR3 DNA reads TGTGCCTGGAGTGTACTCGCCCCGGGCACCATATATTTT. The chain carries TRBV30 and TRBJ1-3, with D unresolved. Germline V gene data show CDR1 as GTSNPN and CDR2 as SVGIG (reference sequence). The CDR3 runs to 13 residues. Trimming cost V 0 bases and J 9 bases, with 12 bases left between them.

This CDR3 reads CASSPGLAVYEQYF. In DNA form, the CDR3 reads TGTGCCAGCAGCCCGGGACTAGCGGTCTACGAGCAGTACTTC. The chain employs TRBV3-1 (or the pseudogene TRBV3-2) and TRBJ2-7; 11 nucleotides line up with TRBD2. The CDR3 is 14 residues long. Looked up from germline, CDR1 is LGHDT and CDR2 is YNNKEL (reference sequence). The ends lost 4 bases at V and 3 bases at J; junction bases unmatched: 2.

The J gene is TRBJ2-3, the V gene TRBV7-9, with TRBD2 matching over 7 bases. J was trimmed by 7 bases and V by 0 bases; bases with no gene match: 7. CDR1 and CDR2 (germline): SEHNR, FQNEAQ (reference sequence). This CDR3 spans 15 amino acids. For the CDR3, the DNA is TGTGCCAGCAGCTTAGCGGTGACTAGCCAAAATACGCAGTATTTT. Protein sequence: CASSLAVTSQNTQYF.

The genes are TRBV2 and TRBJ2-6; TRBD1 matches at 7 bases. V was clipped by 9 bases and J by 0 bases; unmatched bases: 8. The CDR3 is made up of 16 amino acids. Germline CDR1 and CDR2: SNHLY and FYNNEI. As DNA, the CDR3 is TGTGCCAGAGGGGAAGGGGGCCCCTCTGGGGCCAACGTCCTGACTTTC. Translating it yields CARGEGGPSGANVLTF. Looking up the rest from reference TRBV2 and TRBJ2-6 gives the full variable domain: EPEVTQTPSHQVTQMGQEVILRCVPISNHLYFYWYRQILGQKVEFLVSFYNNEISEKSEIFDDQFSVERPDGSNFTLKIRSTKLEDSAMYFCARGEGGPSGANVLTFGAGSRLTVL.

This clone was observed a few times. The same CDR3 is also encoded by other DNA sequences in this sample. V is TRBV27 and J is TRBJ2-6, with 9 nucleotides matching TRBD1. This CDR3 region has 18 residues. V shed 4 bases, J shed 2 bases, and the junction held 9 bases outside the gene matches. Germline V gives CDR1 MNHEY, CDR2 SMNVEV (reference sequence). CDR3 sequence: CASSSPGQGKTGANVLTF. The DNA of the CDR3 is TGTGCCAGCAGTTCGCCGGGACAGGGAAAAACTGGGGCCAACGTCCTGACTTTC.

This chain joins TRBV10-3 and TRBJ2-3, with a weak D call TRBD2 (5 bases). Looked up from germline, CDR1 is ENHRY and CDR2 is SYGVKD. Trimming took off 2 bases at V and 1 base at J, with 10 bases between the two ends. CDR3 length: 15 amino acids. In DNA form, the CDR3 reads TGTGCCATCAGTGAGAGCGGAGCGCGCACAGATACGCAGTATTTT. This translates into CAISESGARTDTQYF.

This clone was seen a handful of times. The genes are TRBV7-9 and TRBJ2-2; 7 bases fit TRBD2. Germline CDR1 reads SEHNR; CDR2 reads FQNEAQ (reference sequence). The CDR3 covers 14 residues. V lost 6 bases, J lost 7 bases, and 8 bases stayed unmatched. CDR3 residues: CASRGPGGGGELFF. CDR3 DNA: TGTGCCAGCAGAGGGCCGGGAGGCGGCGGGGAGCTGTTTTTT.

The V and J genes are TRBV2 and TRBJ2-1, with a possible D match to TRBD1 (6 bases). Trimming removed 8 bases at V and 11 bases at J, with 13 bases between. CDR3 length: 11 amino acids. Germline CDR1 is SNHLY and CDR2 is FYNNEI. The DNA of the CDR3 is TGTGCCAGCGAACGAACAGGGAAGCAGTTCTTC. Protein sequence: CASERTGKQFF.

This clone was detected a few times. The chain has TRBV5-6 and TRBJ1-3; D unclear. From germline, CDR1 is SGHDT and CDR2 YYEEEE. Trimming shortened V by 3 bases and J by 0 bases, and 13 bases separated the two germline ends. The CDR3 runs 16 residues. CDR3 loop: CASSSIGVYSGNTIYF. As DNA, the CDR3 is TGTGCCAGCAGCTCGATCGGGGTCTACTCTGGAAACACCATATATTTT.

The rearrangement links TRBV7-2 to TRBJ2-5; D is ambiguous. Trimming removed 6 bases at V and 1 base at J, with 9 bases between. This CDR3 contains 13 residues. Germline loops: CDR1 SGHTA, CDR2 FQGNSA. The CDR3 nucleotides are TGTGCCAGCAGGGAGTCTCTCCAAGAGACCCAGTACTTC. Residues: CASRESLQETQYF.

The V and J genes are TRBV27 and TRBJ1-5, with D possibly TRBD1 on 6 matching bases. The V end lost 5 bases, the J end lost 7 bases, and 18 bases lay between the germline ends. The CDR3 extends over 15 amino acids. The germline V gene has CDR1 MNHEY and CDR2 SMNVEV (reference sequence). The CDR3 region has the DNA TGTGCCAGCAGTACCAATACCGGGACAAAACAGCCCCAGCATTTT. Protein sequence: CASSTNTGTKQPQHF.

The gene calls are TRBV18 and TRBJ1-4; 7 bases match TRBD1. The CDR3 sequence is 16 residues long. Germline V gives CDR1 KGHSH, CDR2 LQKENI. After removal of 6 bases from V and 6 bases from J, the junction contained 13 bases not matched to a gene. The chain's CDR3 is CASSSRLGTEDEKLFF. CDR3 nucleotides: TGTGCCAGCTCGTCACGACTCGGGACAGAAGATGAAAAACTGTTTTTT.

V usage is TRBV30 and J usage is TRBJ2-7; the match to TRBD1 covers 8 bases. This CDR3 contains 14 residues. V trimming: 3 bases; J trimming: 6 bases; junction bases outside the gene matches: 10. Germline V CDR1 and CDR2: GTSNPN, SVGIG (reference sequence). CDR3 sequence: CAWSATGGSGEQYF. The CDR3 DNA is TGTGCCTGGAGCGCCACAGGGGGTAGTGGCGAGCAGTACTTC. Full variable domain (outside the CDR3, taken from reference TRBV30 and TRBJ2-7): SQTIHQWPATLVQPVGSPLSLECTVEGTSNPNLYWYRQAAGRGLQLLFYSVGIGQISSEVPQNLSASRPQDRQFILSSKKLLLSDSGFYLCAWSATGGSGEQYFGPGTRLTVT.

The chain has TRBV5-4 and TRBJ2-5; D remains ambiguous. Germline lookup yields CDR1 SGHNT and CDR2 YYREEE (reference sequence). CDR3 size: 14 residues. Deletions cut 0 bases from V and 5 bases from J, with 11 bases between. CDR3 nucleotides: TGTGCCAGCAGCTTGGGCGGTGTAATCGAGACCCAGTACTTC. Translation: CASSLGGVIETQYF.

The count of this clone is one. The chain uses TRBV10-3 and TRBJ2-1; 14 positions match TRBD2. Germline trimming cut 2 bases from V and 6 bases from J; bases unmatched to any gene: 0. The CDR3 totals 15 residues. Germline assignment: CDR1 ENHRY and CDR2 SYGVKD. Here the CDR3 reads CAISEGLAGGNEQFF. DNA of the CDR3: TGTGCCATCAGTGAGGGACTAGCGGGAGGCAATGAGCAGTTCTTC.

The CDR3 loop reads CASSNRDKNTGELFF. CDR3 DNA sequence: TGTGCCAGCTCAAACCGGGACAAGAACACCGGGGAGCTGTTTTTT. V and J are TRBV18 and TRBJ2-2; maybe TRBD1 (6 bases). CDR1 KGHSH and CDR2 LQKENI come from the germline V gene. Deletions cut 5 bases from V and 1 base from J, with 11 bases between. CDR3 length equals 15 residues.

CDR3 amino acids: CASPASLRTGELFF. In DNA, the CDR3 is TGTGCCAGTCCAGCTAGTTTGCGGACCGGGGAGCTGTTTTTT. V is TRBV21-1 and J is TRBJ2-2; TRBD2 is the table's D call and was not checked against the DNA. TRBV21-1 is a pseudogene segment. CDR3 length: 14 amino acids.